This passage covers 19 T cell receptor beta chains from one sample sequenced in a study of metastatic and nonmetastatic thyroid tumors. TCRdb re-analyzed the PCR reads through MiXCR. The profile covers roughly 32,000 clones, with approximately 7% appearing a single time and around 45% taken by the ten largest. Thyroid surgery was performed in patients who had received no treatment beforehand. Sequences were obtained from blood. These receptors were obtained from a female donor with papillary thyroid cancer or a benign thyroid nodule (not recorded which). Some clones in this sample may be carry-over from other donors' samples.

The V call is TRBV24-1, the J call TRBJ2-7, with 11 positions matching TRBD1. The CDR3 is 13 residues long. Germline lookup yields CDR1 KGHDR and CDR2 SFDVKD. Here the CDR3 DNA reads TGTGCTACCGAAGGACAGGGGGCTGACGAGCAGTACTTC. Translating gives CATEGQGADEQYF.

This clone was seen many times. The chain couples TRBV2 to TRBJ2-3; no firm D call. The CDR3 totals 14 residues. The V end lost 4 bases, the J end lost 5 bases, and 13 bases lay between the germline ends. The germline V gene has CDR1 SNHLY and CDR2 FYNNEI. CDR3 amino acids: CASSGAIPGDTQYF. In DNA form, the CDR3 reads TGTGCCAGCAGTGGAGCAATCCCCGGAGATACGCAGTATTTT.

This clone was seen many times. This rearrangement joins TRBV27 to TRBJ2-7; 10 positions match TRBD2. The germline gives CDR1 MNHEY, CDR2 SMNVEV (reference sequence). V gave up 10 bases and J gave up 2 bases; unmatched junction bases: 5. This CDR3 is 13 amino acids long. The CDR3 loop is CAKTSGDAYEQYF. The CDR3 nucleotides are TGTGCCAAAACTAGCGGGGACGCCTACGAGCAGTACTTC.

This clone was observed many times. This chain joins TRBV20-1 and TRBJ2-1, with 11 bases matching TRBD2. Germline trimming cut 4 bases from V and 6 bases from J; bases unmatched to any gene: 2. Germline assignment: CDR1 DFQATT and CDR2 SNEGSKA (reference sequence). The CDR3 consists of 13 residues. CDR3 DNA sequence: TGCAGTGCTATAGCGGGAGGGTCCAATGAGCAGTTCTTC. This translates into CSAIAGGSNEQFF.

There are many counts of this clone. The V call is TRBV19, the J call TRBJ1-5; D uncertain. Germline V CDR1 and CDR2: LNHDA, SQIVND (reference sequence). This CDR3 has 16 amino acids. V dropped 1 base and J dropped 2 bases, with 12 bases sitting between them. This CDR3 is CASSIGGFVGNQPQHF. The DNA of the CDR3 is TGTGCCAGTAGTATAGGAGGGTTCGTGGGCAATCAGCCCCAGCATTTT.

In this sample, this clone turned up many times. The chain employs TRBV5-1 and TRBJ1-2, with D unclear. CDR1 is SGHRS, CDR2 YFSETQ, per germline. V lost 6 bases, J lost 3 bases, and 9 bases lay in between. This CDR3 is 12 amino acids long. CDR3 bases: TGCGCCAGCAACGCAGGCGACTATGGCTACACCTTC. Protein product: CASNAGDYGYTF.

This clone was detected many times. The rearrangement links TRBV29-1 to TRBJ1-2; D is unresolved. The CDR3 contains 12 residues. Germline values: CDR1 SQVTM, CDR2 ANQGSEA. V was clipped by 0 bases and J by 4 bases, with 6 bases between them. DNA of the CDR3: TGCAGCGTTGAAGACAGGCCCTATGGCTACACCTTC. Its translation: CSVEDRPYGYTF.

The sample holds many counts of this clone. CDR3 region: CASSVTGMPYEQYF. The CDR3 DNA sequence: TGTGCCAGCAGCGTGACAGGAATGCCCTACGAGCAGTACTTC. V gene TRBV5-6 combines with J gene TRBJ2-7; a possible D gene is TRBD1 (6 bases). Between the trimmed V and J ends, which lost 4 bases and 2 bases, there was a span of 13 bases. The germline gives CDR1 SGHDT, CDR2 YYEEEE. The CDR3 totals 14 residues.

This clone was seen at least ten times. The genes are TRBV5-8 and TRBJ1-2; a possible D gene is TRBD1 (5 bases). Germline assignment: CDR1 SGHTS and CDR2 YDEGEE. This CDR3 spans 11 amino acids. V was clipped by 3 bases and J by 8 bases, with 8 bases between them. CDR3 nucleotide sequence: TGTGCCAGCAGCTGGGGGGTCGGCTACACCTTC. Its translation: CASSWGVGYTF.

This clone was seen repeatedly, ten times or more. This rearrangement joins TRBV19 to TRBJ2-5; the D gene is possibly TRBD2 (5 bases). The CDR3 consists of 13 residues. The V end was cut by 5 bases, the J end by 5 bases, with 12 bases between. Germline V gene data show CDR1 as LNHDA and CDR2 as SQIVND (reference sequence). CDR3 protein: CASSLRRRETQYF. The CDR3 nucleotides read TGTGCCAGTAGTCTTCGGAGGCGGGAGACCCAGTACTTC.

This clone was observed at least ten times. V is TRBV6-2 or TRBV6-3 and J is TRBJ1-6; TRBD1 is a possible D gene (6 bases). Trimming removed 4 bases from V and 9 bases from J, with 19 bases in between. This CDR3 is 16 amino acids long. Germline V lookup: CDR1 MNHEY, CDR2 SVGEGT. CDR3 residues: CASSFTSRGAGSPLHF. The CDR3 nucleotides read TGTGCCAGCAGTTTTACAAGCAGGGGTGCCGGTTCACCCCTCCACTTT.

This clone was counted ten times or more. The CDR3 loop is CSVESDTMLREQFF. DNA for the CDR3: TGCAGCGTTGAAAGTGACACCATGCTACGGGAGCAGTTCTTC. The chain is built from TRBV29-1 and TRBJ2-1; D is unclear. The germline CDR1 and CDR2 sequences are SQVTM and ANQGSEA. With 2 bases removed from V and 10 bases from J, the gap between germline ends came to 18 bases. This CDR3 comprises 14 residues.

This clone was found many times. The rearrangement uses TRBV20-1 and TRBJ1-2, with 7 bases aligning to TRBD1. Per the germline V gene, CDR1 is DFQATT and CDR2 is SNEGSKA (reference sequence). The V gene end was trimmed by 0 bases and the J gene end by 5 bases; junction bases not matched to a gene: 15. The CDR3 contains 17 residues. CDR3 amino acids: CSARDRSGGGFSYGYTF. The CDR3 nucleotides are TGCAGTGCTAGAGATCGTTCAGGAGGGGGCTTCTCTTATGGCTACACCTTC.

This clone was counted many times. The chain links TRBV27 to TRBJ1-4, with D unresolved. Trimming removed 3 bases at V and 4 bases at J, with 12 bases between. The germline V gene encodes CDR1 MNHEY and CDR2 SMNVEV (reference sequence). CDR3 length: 15 residues. CDR3: CASSLAGGSNEKLFF. For the CDR3, the DNA is TGTGCCAGCAGTTTGGCGGGTGGGAGTAATGAAAAACTGTTTTTT.

There are many counts of this clone. The chain couples TRBV19 to TRBJ1-3; D is uncertain. The length of the CDR3 is 12 residues. Trimming cost V 10 bases and J 0 bases, with 7 bases left between them. The germline CDR1 and CDR2 sequences are LNHDA and SQIVND (reference sequence). CDR3 nucleotide sequence: TGTGCCACACAAAGCTCTGGAAACACCATATATTTT. Its translation is CATQSSGNTIYF.

This clone was seen at least ten times. The chain is built from TRBV18 and TRBJ2-6; 11 bases are a match to TRBD1. The CDR3 spans 17 residues. Germline CDR1 KGHSH, CDR2 LQKENI. V was clipped by 5 bases and J by 2 bases; unmatched bases: 5. The CDR3 nucleotides are TGTGCCAGCTCAACCGGGACAGGGGGAACTGGGGCCAACGTCCTGACTTTC. It encodes CASSTGTGGTGANVLTF.

This clone was counted at least ten times. The rearrangement joins TRBV4-3 to TRBJ2-2; D call uncertain. V was clipped by 3 bases and J by 5 bases, with 10 bases between them. The germline gives CDR1 LGHNA, CDR2 YSLEER. CDR3 size: 14 residues. CDR3 sequence reads: CASSQVHLTGELFF. The DNA of the CDR3 is TGCGCCAGCAGCCAGGTCCACCTGACCGGGGAGCTGTTTTTT.

This clone was observed at least ten times. The genes are TRBV5-1 and TRBJ2-2; 13 nucleotides match TRBD2. Germline V CDR1 and CDR2: SGHRS, YFSETQ. CDR3 size: 18 residues. V shed 6 bases, J shed 3 bases, and the junction held 11 bases outside the gene matches. The CDR3 DNA reads as TGCGCCAGCATCGGACTAGCGGGAGAGAATGGTTACACCGGGGAGCTGTTTTTT. Amino acid sequence: CASIGLAGENGYTGELFF.

This clone was recorded many times. J is TRBJ2-3 and V is TRBV25-1; possible D gene TRBD1, 6 bases. CDR1 and CDR2 from the germline V gene are MGHDK and SYGVNS. Deletions cut 3 bases from V and 0 bases from J, with 16 bases between. The CDR3 has 17 residues. CDR3 loop: CASSEPPGDSSTDTQYF. Here the CDR3 DNA reads TGTGCCAGCAGTGAGCCTCCAGGGGATTCTAGCACAGATACGCAGTATTTT.